This paragraph reports one TCR beta chain. Its cognate antigen is unknown. CDR3 length: 15 residues. Trimming cost V 2 bases and J 7 bases, with 16 bases left between them. Germline CDR1 and CDR2: SGHKS and YYEKEE (reference sequence). The source of the sample is a study of OX40 agonist ivuxolimab in advanced cancers. Study-level information: Every 2 weeks, ivuxolimab was infused into the patients intravenously at between 0.01 and 10 mg/kg. It was permissible to have had prior anti-PD-1, anti-PD-L1 or anti-CTLA-4 therapy, and around 40% had some. Study observations and caveats: Some of the nonresponding patients also showed low levels of normalized T-cell clonal expansion.

Blood samples were obtained at baseline, cycle 4 day 1, and cycle 7 day 1. Method: immunoSEQ multiplex PCR; TCRdb's copy keeps in-frame clones and lacks some. The sample includes tens of thousands of clones, around four fifths of them seen just once. This TCR was sampled from an adult with an advanced solid tumor such as melanoma, head and neck, liver or kidney cancer. Sequencing used CD4+ or CD8+ T cells sorted from blood, obtained in a trial of the OX40 agonist ivuxolimab. J is TRBJ1-5 and V is TRBV5-5; TRBD1 is a possible D gene (5 bases). As DNA, the CDR3 is TGTGCCAGCAGCTTCTCAGGGAATCCAGGGCAGCCCCAGCATTTT. Encoded protein: CASSFSGNPGQPQHF.